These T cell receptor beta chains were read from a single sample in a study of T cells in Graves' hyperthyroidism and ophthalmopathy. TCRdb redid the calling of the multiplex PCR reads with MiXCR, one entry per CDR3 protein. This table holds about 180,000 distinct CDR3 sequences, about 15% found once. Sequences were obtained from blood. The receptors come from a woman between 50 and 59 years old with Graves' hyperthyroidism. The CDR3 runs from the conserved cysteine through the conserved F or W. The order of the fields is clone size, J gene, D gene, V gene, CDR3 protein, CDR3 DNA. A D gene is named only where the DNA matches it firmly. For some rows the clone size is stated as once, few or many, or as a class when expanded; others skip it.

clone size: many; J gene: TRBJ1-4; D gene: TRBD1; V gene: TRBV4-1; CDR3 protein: CASSPGTGGSNEKLFF; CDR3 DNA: TGCGCCAGCAGCCCCGGGACAGGGGGGAGTAATGAAAAACTGTTTTTT
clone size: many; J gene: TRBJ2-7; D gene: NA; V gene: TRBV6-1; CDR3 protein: CASRSRQTYEQYF; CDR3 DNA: TGTGCCAGCCGGTCGCGGCAGACCTACGAGCAGTACTTC
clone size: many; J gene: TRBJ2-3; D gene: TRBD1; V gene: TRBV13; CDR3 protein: CASSGQGARTDTQYF; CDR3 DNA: TGTGCCAGCAGCGGACAGGGGGCGAGGACAGATACGCAGTATTTT
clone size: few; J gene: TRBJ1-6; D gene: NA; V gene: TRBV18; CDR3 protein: CASSWDEGNSPLHF; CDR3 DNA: TGTGCCAGCTCATGGGACGAGGGTAATTCACCCCTCCACTTT
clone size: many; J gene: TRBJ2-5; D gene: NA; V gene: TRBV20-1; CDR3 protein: CSARRQETQYF; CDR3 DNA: TGCAGTGCTAGGAGGCAAGAGACCCAGTACTTC
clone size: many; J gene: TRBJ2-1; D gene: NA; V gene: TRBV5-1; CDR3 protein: CATRDLRNEQFF; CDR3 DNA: TGCGCCACCCGGGACCTGAGGAATGAGCAGTTCTTC
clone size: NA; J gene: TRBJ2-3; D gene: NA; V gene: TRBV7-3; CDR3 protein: CASAGAPTDTQYF; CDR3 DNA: TGTGCCAGCGCCGGGGCCCCTACGGATACGCAGTATTTT
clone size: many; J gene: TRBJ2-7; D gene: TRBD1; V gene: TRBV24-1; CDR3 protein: CATSPGQLTYEQYF; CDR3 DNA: TGTGCCACCAGTCCGGGACAGCTTACCTACGAGCAGTACTTC
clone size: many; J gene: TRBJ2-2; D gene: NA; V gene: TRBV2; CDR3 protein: CASSELRGIPGELFF; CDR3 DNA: TGTGCCAGCAGTGAACTGCGGGGAATACCCGGGGAGCTGTTTTTT
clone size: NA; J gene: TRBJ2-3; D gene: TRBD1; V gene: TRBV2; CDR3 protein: CATPGTGGMRVADTQYF; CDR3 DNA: TGTGCCACCCCAGGGACAGGGGGCATGAGGGTTGCGGATACGCAGTATTTT
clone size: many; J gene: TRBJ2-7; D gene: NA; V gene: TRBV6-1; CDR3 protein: CASRGGFSYEQYF; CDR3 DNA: TGTGCCAGCAGGGGCGGATTCTCCTACGAGCAGTACTTC
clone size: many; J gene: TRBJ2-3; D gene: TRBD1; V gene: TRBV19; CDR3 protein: CASSKVTGGADTQYF; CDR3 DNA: TGTGCCAGTAGTAAGGTGACAGGGGGCGCAGATACGCAGTATTTT
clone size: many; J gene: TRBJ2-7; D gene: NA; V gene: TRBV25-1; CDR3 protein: CASSEWPGYEQYF; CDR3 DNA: TGTGCCAGCAGTGAATGGCCGGGCTACGAGCAGTACTTC
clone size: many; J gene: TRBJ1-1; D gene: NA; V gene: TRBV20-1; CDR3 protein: CSAEPGAEAFF; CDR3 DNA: TGCAGTGCGGAACCGGGCGCTGAAGCTTTCTTT
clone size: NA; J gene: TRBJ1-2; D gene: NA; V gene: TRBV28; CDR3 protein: CASRSGSLLNYGYTF; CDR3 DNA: TGTGCCAGCAGGTCCGGGTCTCTTCTTAACTATGGCTACACCTTC
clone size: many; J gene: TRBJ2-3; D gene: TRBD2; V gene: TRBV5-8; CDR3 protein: CASSLYGGGTDTQYF; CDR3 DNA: TGTGCCAGCAGCTTGTATGGCGGGGGTACAGATACGCAGTATTTT
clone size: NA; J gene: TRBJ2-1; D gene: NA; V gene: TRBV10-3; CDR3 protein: CAISVGNEQFF; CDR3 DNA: TGTGCCATCAGTGTAGGCAATGAGCAGTTCTTC
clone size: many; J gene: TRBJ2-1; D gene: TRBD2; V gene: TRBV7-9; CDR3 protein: CASSPSGGPNNEQFF; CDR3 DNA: TGTGCCAGCAGCCCTAGCGGGGGGCCAAACAATGAGCAGTTCTTC
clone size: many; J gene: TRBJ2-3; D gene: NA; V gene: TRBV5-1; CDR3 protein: CASSPVAGALTQYF; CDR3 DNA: TGCGCCAGCAGCCCAGTTGCCGGGGCCCTTACGCAGTATTTT